Listed here is a single T cell receptor beta chain. Its antigen remains unknown. Here immunoSEQ multiplex PCR was the method, and the copy in TCRdb shows in-frame clones only, minus some. The profile shows about 78,000 clones, around 96% of them singletons. Per the germline V gene, CDR1 is MNHNS and CDR2 is SASEGT. The CDR3 consists of 15 residues. J gave up 6 bases and V 9 bases, and 12 bases lay outside the gene matches. These data come from a study of cytomegalovirus exposure and HLA in healthy donors. In the study overall: In a later analysis, it was reported that the roughly 130 validation repertoires had been produced on the same platform as the 500 to 750 repertoires belonging to the first cohort. Regarding the study as a whole: With high specificity and sensitivity, the classifier reportedly diagnosed cytomegalovirus status.

Material for sequencing was PBMCs. The sequence was obtained from a man between 18 and 29 years old in good health and CMV-seropositive. This sequence joins TRBV6-1 and TRBJ2-1; 9 bases match TRBD1. CDR3 protein: CASDRRTGESNEQFF. The CDR3, as DNA: TGTGCCAGTGATCGCAGGACAGGGGAATCCAATGAGCAGTTCTTC.